The clone carrying this TCR beta chain was observed at least ten times. RNA transcripts served as the template for amplifying TCR beta CDR3 regions. The primer set for the first-round RT-PCR of the TCR CDR3 was HTBI. TCRdb reanalysed the multiplex PCR reads using MiXCR and keeps one entry per CDR3 protein. This sample carries a few hundred thousand distinct CDR3 sequences, roughly 13% of them seen once, and the ten largest clones take 5.3%. The data derive from a study of T cells in Graves' hyperthyroidism and ophthalmopathy. The CDR3 loop spans 16 amino acids. V shed 1 base and J shed 11 bases, with 23 bases lying between them. The germline V gene has CDR1 SGHTA and CDR2 FQGNSA. Exclusion criteria comprised uncontrolled infection, other autoimmune disease, pregnancy or lactation.

This sequence was found in a woman younger than 35 with Graves' hyperthyroidism. The sequenced sample was blood. The V gene is TRBV7-2, the J gene TRBJ1-2; D remains unclear. The CDR3 here is CASSLDRPIRPSRYTF. DNA of the CDR3: TGTGCCAGCAGCTTAGACCGACCGATTCGTCCATCACGGTACACCTTC.